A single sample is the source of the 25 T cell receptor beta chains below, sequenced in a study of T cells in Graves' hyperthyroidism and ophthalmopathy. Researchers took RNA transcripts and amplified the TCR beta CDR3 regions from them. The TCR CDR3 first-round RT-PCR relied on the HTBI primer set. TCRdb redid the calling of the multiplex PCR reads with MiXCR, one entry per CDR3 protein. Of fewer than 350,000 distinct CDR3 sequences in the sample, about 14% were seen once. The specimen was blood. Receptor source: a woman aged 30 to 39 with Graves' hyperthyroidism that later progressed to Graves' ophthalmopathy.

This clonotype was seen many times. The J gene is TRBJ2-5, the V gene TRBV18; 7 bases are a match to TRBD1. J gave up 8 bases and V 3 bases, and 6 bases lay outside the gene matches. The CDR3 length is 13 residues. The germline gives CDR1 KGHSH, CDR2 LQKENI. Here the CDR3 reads CASSPPGQPTQYF. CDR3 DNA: TGTGCCAGCTCACCCCCGGGACAGCCCACCCAGTACTTC.

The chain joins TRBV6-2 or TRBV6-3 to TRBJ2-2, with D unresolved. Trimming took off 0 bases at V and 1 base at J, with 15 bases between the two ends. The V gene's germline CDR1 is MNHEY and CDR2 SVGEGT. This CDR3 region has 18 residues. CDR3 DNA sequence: TGTGCCAGCAGTTACTCGACGGGTTTTGGCGGGAACACCGGGGAGCTGTTTTTT. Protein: CASSYSTGFGGNTGELFF.

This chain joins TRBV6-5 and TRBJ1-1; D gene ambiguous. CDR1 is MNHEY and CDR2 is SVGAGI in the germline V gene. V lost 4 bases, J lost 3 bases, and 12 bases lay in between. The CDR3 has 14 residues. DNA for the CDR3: TGTGCCAGCAGTTCGAGTGGCGCGGACACTGAAGCTTTCTTT. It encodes CASSSSGADTEAFF.

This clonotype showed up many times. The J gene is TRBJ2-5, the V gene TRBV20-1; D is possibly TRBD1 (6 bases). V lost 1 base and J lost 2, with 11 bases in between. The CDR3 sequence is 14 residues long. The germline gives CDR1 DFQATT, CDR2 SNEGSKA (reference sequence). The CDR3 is CSARGTGPQETQYF. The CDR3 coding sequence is TGCAGTGCTAGAGGAACAGGGCCTCAAGAGACCCAGTACTTC.

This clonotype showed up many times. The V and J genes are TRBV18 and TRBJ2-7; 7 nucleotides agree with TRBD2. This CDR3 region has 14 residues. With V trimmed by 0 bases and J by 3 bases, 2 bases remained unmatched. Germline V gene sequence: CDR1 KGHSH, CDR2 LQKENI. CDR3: CASSPPAGIYEQYF. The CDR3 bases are TGTGCCAGCTCACCACCAGCGGGAATCTACGAGCAGTACTTC.

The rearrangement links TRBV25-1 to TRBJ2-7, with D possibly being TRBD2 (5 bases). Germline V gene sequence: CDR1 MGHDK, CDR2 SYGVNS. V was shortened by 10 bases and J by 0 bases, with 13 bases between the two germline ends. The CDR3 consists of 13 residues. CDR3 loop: CAISDGNSYEQYF. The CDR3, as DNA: TGTGCCATCTCGGACGGGAACTCCTACGAGCAGTACTTC.

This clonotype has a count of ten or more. The DNA of the CDR3 is TGTGCCAGCAAGAGCCAGGGGGCATTGAACACTGAAGCTTTCTTT. Translation gives CASKSQGALNTEAFF. The chain is built from TRBV6-1 and TRBJ1-1, with 8 positions matching TRBD1. V shed 7 bases, J shed 0 bases, and the junction held 7 bases outside the gene matches. Germline lookup yields CDR1 MNHNS and CDR2 SASEGT. The CDR3 is made up of 15 amino acids.

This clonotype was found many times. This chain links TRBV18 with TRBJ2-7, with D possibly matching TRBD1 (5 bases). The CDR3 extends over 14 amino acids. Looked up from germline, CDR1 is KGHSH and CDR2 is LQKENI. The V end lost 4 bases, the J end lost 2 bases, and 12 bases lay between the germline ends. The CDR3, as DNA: TGTGCCAGCTCACAGCCAGGGATAACCTACGAGCAGTACTTC. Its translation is CASSQPGITYEQYF.

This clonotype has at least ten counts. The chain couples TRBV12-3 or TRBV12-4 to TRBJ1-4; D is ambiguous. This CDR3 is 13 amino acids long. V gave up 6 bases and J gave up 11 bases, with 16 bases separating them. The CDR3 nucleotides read TGTGCCAGCAGCCATGGGTCGGAGGGCAAACTGTTTTTT. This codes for CASSHGSEGKLFF.

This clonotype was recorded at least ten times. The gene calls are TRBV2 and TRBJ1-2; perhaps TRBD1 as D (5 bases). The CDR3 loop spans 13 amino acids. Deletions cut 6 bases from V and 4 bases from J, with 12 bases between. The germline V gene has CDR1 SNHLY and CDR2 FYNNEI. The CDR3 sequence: CASSLGDLYGYTF. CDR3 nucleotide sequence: TGTGCCAGCAGCCTCGGGGACCTCTATGGCTACACCTTC.

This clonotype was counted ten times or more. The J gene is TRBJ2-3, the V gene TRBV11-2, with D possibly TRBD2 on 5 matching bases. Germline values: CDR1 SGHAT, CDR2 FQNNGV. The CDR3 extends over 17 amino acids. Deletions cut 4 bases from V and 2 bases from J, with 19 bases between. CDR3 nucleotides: TGTGCCAGCAGCTCTTCCCTGGACTCAAGCCTCACAGATACGCAGTATTTT. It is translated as CASSSSLDSSLTDTQYF.

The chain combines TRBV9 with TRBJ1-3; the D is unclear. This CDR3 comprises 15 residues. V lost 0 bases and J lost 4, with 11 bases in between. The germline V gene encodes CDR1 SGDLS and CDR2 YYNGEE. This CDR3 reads CASSVGRVDGNTIYF. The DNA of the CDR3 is TGTGCCAGCAGCGTAGGGAGGGTCGACGGAAACACCATATATTTT.

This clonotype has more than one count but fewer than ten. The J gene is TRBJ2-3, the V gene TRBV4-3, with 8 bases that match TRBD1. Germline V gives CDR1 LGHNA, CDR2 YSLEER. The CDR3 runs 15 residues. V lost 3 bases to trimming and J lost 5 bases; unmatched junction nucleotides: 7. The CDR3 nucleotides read TGCGCCAGCAGCCAGGTCAGGGGGCGCGGAGATACGCAGTATTTT. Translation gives CASSQVRGRGDTQYF.

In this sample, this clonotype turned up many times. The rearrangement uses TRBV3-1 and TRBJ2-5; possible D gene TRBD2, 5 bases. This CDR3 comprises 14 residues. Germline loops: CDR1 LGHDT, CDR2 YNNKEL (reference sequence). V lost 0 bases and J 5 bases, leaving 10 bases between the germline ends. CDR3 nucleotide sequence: TGTGCCAGCAGCCAAGAACTAGTCGTGGAGACCCAGTACTTC. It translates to CASSQELVVETQYF.

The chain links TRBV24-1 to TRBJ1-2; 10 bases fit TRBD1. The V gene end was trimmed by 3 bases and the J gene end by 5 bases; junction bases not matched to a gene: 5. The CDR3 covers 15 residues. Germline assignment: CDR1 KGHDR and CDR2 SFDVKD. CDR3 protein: CATSDAGTGDYGYTF. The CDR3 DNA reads TGTGCCACCAGTGATGCGGGGACAGGGGATTATGGCTACACCTTC.

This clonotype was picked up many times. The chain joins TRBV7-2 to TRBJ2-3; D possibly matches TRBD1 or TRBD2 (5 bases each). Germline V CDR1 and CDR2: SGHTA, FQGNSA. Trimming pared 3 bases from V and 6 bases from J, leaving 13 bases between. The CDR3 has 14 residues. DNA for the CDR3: TGTGCCAGCAGCTTTGGGACGGCCGCGGATACGCAGTATTTT. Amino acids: CASSFGTAADTQYF.

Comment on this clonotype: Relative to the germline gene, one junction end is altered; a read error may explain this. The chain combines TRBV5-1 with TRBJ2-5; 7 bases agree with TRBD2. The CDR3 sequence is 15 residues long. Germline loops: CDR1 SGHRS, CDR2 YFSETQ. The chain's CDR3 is CASSLAGRPQGTQYF. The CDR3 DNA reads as TGCGCCAGCAGCTTGGCCGGGAGGCCGCAAGGGACCCAGTACTTC.

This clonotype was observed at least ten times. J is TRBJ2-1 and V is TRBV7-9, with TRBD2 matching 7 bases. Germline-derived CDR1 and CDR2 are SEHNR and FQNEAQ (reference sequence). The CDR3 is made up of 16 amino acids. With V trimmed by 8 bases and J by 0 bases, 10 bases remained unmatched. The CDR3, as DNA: TGTGCCAGCGGGGGGGACGGCCCAGCCTCCTACAATGAGCAGTTCTTC. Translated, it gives CASGGDGPASYNEQFF.

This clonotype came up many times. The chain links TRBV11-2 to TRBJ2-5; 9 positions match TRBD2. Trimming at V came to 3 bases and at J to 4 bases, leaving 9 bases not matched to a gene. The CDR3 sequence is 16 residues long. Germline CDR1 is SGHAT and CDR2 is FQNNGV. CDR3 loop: CASSFSLAGVLETQYF. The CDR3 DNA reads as TGTGCCAGCAGCTTTTCGTTAGCGGGAGTACTAGAGACCCAGTACTTC.

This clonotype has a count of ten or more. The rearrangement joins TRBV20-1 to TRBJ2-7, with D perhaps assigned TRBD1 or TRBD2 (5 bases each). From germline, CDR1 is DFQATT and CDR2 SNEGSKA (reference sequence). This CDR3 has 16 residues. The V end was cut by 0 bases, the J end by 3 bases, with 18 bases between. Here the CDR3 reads CSARDTTGATFYEQYF. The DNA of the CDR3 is TGCAGTGCTAGAGACACAACCGGGGCCACTTTCTACGAGCAGTACTTC.

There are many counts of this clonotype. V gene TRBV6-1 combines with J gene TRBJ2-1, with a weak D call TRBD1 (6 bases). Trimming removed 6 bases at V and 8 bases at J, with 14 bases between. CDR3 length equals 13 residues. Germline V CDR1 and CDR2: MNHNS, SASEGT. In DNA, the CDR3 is TGTGCCAGCAGGCAATGGGGGCAGGATGAGCAGTTCTTC. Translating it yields CASRQWGQDEQFF.

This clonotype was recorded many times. CDR3 bases: TGTGCCAGCAGGGCCCTGTACCAAGAGACCCAGTACTTC. The encoded protein is CASRALYQETQYF. The genes are TRBV7-9 and TRBJ2-5; D remains ambiguous. Trimming shortened V by 6 bases and J by 0 bases, and 8 bases separated the two germline ends. The CDR3 runs 13 residues. The germline gives CDR1 SEHNR, CDR2 FQNEAQ (reference sequence). The full variable domain, with the rest looked up from reference TRBV7-9 and TRBJ2-5, is DTGVSQNPRHKITKRGQNVTFRCDPISEHNRLYWYRQTLGQGPEFLTYFQNEAQLEKSRLLSDRFSAERPKGSFSTLEIQRTEQGDSAMYLCASRALYQETQYFGPGTRLLVL.

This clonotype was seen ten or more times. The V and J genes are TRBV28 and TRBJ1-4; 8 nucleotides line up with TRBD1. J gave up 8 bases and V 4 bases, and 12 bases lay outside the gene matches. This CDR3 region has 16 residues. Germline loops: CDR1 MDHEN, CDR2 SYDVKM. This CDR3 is CASSSPPTGGGEKLFF. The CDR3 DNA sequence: TGTGCCAGCAGTTCCCCCCCAACAGGGGGGGGAGAAAAACTGTTTTTT.

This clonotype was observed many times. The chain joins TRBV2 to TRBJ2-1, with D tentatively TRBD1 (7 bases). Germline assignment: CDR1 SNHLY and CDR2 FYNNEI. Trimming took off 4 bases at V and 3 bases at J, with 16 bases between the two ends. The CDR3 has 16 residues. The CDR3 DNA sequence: TGTGCCAGCAGTGGGGGCGGGGACAGCGTCTACAATGAGCAGTTCTTC. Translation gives CASSGGGDSVYNEQFF. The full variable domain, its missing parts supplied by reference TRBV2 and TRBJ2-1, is EPEVTQTPSHQVTQMGQEVILRCVPISNHLYFYWYRQILGQKVEFLVSFYNNEISEKSEIFDDQFSVERPDGSNFTLKIRSTKLEDSAMYFCASSGGGDSVYNEQFFGPGTRLTVL.

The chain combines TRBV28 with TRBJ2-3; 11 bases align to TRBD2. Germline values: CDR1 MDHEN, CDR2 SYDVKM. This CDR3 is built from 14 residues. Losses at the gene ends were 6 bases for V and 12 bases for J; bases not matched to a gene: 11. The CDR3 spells CASRSGTSGGVQYF. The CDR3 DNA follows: TGTGCCAGCAGGTCCGGGACTAGCGGAGGCGTACAGTATTTT.